A selection of T cell receptor beta chains follows, all from one sample in a study of CD8 T cells in Susac syndrome. TCRdb reprocessed the immunoSEQ multiplex PCR reads with MiXCR, giving one entry per CDR3 protein. The table records tens of thousands of distinct CDR3 sequences, 93% of them present only once. The sequencing input was CD4+ T cells from PBMCs. Receptors originate from a human donor with Susac syndrome. Both conserved end residues are part of each CDR3. D genes are given only for firm matches. The listing skips clone size in some rows; elsewhere it reads once, few, many or a size class.

j_call | clone_size | v_call | d_call | cdr3_aa | cdr3_nt
TRBJ2-1 | - | TRBV3-1 | TRBD2 | CASSRLGLAGGPPNEQFF | TGTGCCAGCAGCCGACTGGGACTAGCGGGGGGACCACCCAATGAGCAGTTCTTC
TRBJ2-3 | - | TRBV14 | - | CASSQDLFLSTDTQYF | TGTGCCAGCAGCCAAGATCTCTTCTTAAGCACAGATACGCAGTATTTT
TRBJ2-7 | - | TRBV28 | TRBD1 | CASSSQTGAYEQYF | TGTGCCAGCAGTTCCCAGACAGGGGCCTACGAGCAGTACTTC
TRBJ2-2 | - | TRBV15 | TRBD2 | CATSRPGLAANTGELFF | TGTGCCACCAGCCGGCCGGGACTAGCGGCCAACACCGGGGAGCTGTTTTTT
TRBJ1-2 | - | TRBV7-3 | - | CASSLLRGYGYTF | TGTGCCAGCAGCCTTCTCAGGGGTTATGGCTACACCTTC
TRBJ2-7 | - | TRBV28 | TRBD1 | CASSSQLSRDRAREQYF | TGTGCCAGCAGTAGCCAACTTAGCCGGGACAGGGCCCGCGAGCAGTACTTC
TRBJ2-5 | - | TRBV4-3 | TRBD2 | CASSQEPGLVETQYF | TGCGCCAGCAGCCAAGAACCGGGACTAGTCGAGACCCAGTACTTC
TRBJ2-2 | - | TRBV6-2/TRBV6-3 | - | CASSDPPGTANTGELFF | TGTGCCAGCAGTGACCCTCCCGGGACGGCGAACACCGGGGAGCTGTTTTTT
TRBJ2-3 | - | TRBV11-2 | - | CASSSGPTDTQYF | TGTGCCAGCAGCTCGGGACCCACAGATACGCAGTATTTT
TRBJ1-2 | - | TRBV20-1 | - | CSLRAVQTSMGYTF | TGCAGCCTTCGGGCGGTTCAAACTTCTATGGGCTACACCTTC
TRBJ2-5 | - | TRBV7-2 | - | CASSLVRGRPETQYF | TGTGCCAGCAGCTTAGTAAGGGGACGTCCAGAGACCCAGTACTTC
TRBJ2-5 | - | TRBV3-1 | - | CASSQYHPGTQYF | TGTGCCAGCAGCCAATATCATCCCGGCACCCAGTACTTC
TRBJ2-5 | - | TRBV12-3/TRBV12-4 | - | CASSTIAGTQYF | TGTGCCAGCAGTACCATAGCCGGGACACAGTACTTC
TRBJ2-2 | once | TRBV20-1 | - | CSAQSRGETHTGELFF | TGCAGTGCACAAAGTAGGGGAGAAACCCACACCGGGGAGCTGTTTTTT
TRBJ2-6 | once | TRBV7-9 | - | CASSLRAAHRANVLTF | TGTGCCAGCAGCTTGAGAGCGGCCCATAGGGCCAACGTCCTGACTTTC
TRBJ2-2 | - | TRBV30 | - | CAWSVAGELFF | TGTGCCTGGAGTGTAGCCGGGGAGCTGTTTTTT
TRBJ2-1 | - | TRBV11-2 | TRBD2 | CASSLGSGNYNEQFF | TGTGCCAGCAGCTTGGGTAGCGGGAACTACAATGAGCAGTTCTTC
TRBJ2-1 | - | TRBV12-3/TRBV12-4 | TRBD2 | CASRRLAGNEQFF | TGTGCCAGCAGGAGACTAGCGGGAAATGAGCAGTTCTTC
TRBJ2-3 | - | TRBV5-1 | TRBD2 | CASSFSPAGGTDTQYF | TGCGCCAGCAGCTTCTCCCCAGCGGGGGGCACAGATACGCAGTATTTT
TRBJ2-3 | - | TRBV19 | - | CASSIEPDPRDTQYF | TGTGCCAGTAGTATTGAGCCAGATCCACGCGATACGCAGTATTTT
TRBJ1-6 | once | TRBV12-2 | - | CASRLSPGLHF | TGTGCAAGTCGCTTATCCCCAGGGCTCCACTTT
TRBJ2-7 | - | TRBV7-3 | - | CASSQDRFSYEQYF | TGTGCCAGCAGCCAGGACCGATTTTCCTACGAGCAGTACTTC
TRBJ2-7 | - | TRBV7-9 | - | CASSPRTPNYEQYF | TGTGCCAGCAGTCCCCGGACACCGAACTACGAGCAGTACTTC
TRBJ1-2 | - | TRBV28 | - | CASSLGGAGYTF | TGTGCCAGCAGTTTAGGTGGGGCTGGCTACACCTTC
TRBJ1-2 | - | TRBV20-1 | TRBD1 | CSANDRGLYRYTF | TGCAGTGCTAACGACAGGGGGTTGTACCGCTACACCTTC
TRBJ1-1 | - | TRBV20-1 | - | CSASRGTEAFF | TGCAGTGCTTCCCGGGGTACTGAAGCTTTCTTT
TRBJ2-5 | - | TRBV6-2/TRBV6-3 | TRBD1 | CASSAPGQGIETQYF | TGTGCCAGCAGTGCACCGGGACAGGGGATCGAGACCCAGTACTTC
TRBJ1-6 | - | TRBV30 | - | CAWSGQANSPLHF | TGTGCCTGGAGTGGACAGGCCAATTCACCCCTCCACTTT
TRBJ2-3 | - | TRBV2 | - | CASSRQVTNQPQYF | TGTGCCAGCAGTAGACAGGTCACCAATCAGCCCCAGTATTTT
TRBJ2-5 | - | TRBV10-3 | TRBD2 | CAISEGLAGDSQETQYF | TGTGCCATCAGTGAAGGACTAGCGGGGGACTCCCAAGAGACCCAGTACTTC
TRBJ2-1 | - | TRBV12-3/TRBV12-4 | TRBD2 | CASSFRGVYNEQFF | TGTGCCAGCAGTTTCCGGGGGGTATACAATGAGCAGTTCTTC
TRBJ2-7 | - | TRBV30 | - | CAWSEWGGPQVYEQYF | TGTGCCTGGAGTGAGTGGGGGGGGCCACAAGTCTACGAGCAGTACTTC
TRBJ1-2 | - | TRBV15 | - | CATSRDPQNYGYTF | TGTGCCACCAGCAGAGATCCGCAAAACTATGGCTACACCTTC
TRBJ1-5 | - | TRBV6-2/TRBV6-3 | TRBD1 | CASSRDSGQPQHF | TGTGCCAGCAGTCGGGACAGCGGGCAGCCCCAGCATTTT
TRBJ2-7 | - | TRBV5-1 | TRBD1 | CASSLGTGGGSYEQYF | TGCGCCAGCAGCTTGGGGACAGGGGGCGGCTCCTACGAGCAGTACTTC
TRBJ1-1 | - | TRBV24-1 | TRBD1 | CATSPGTGGKSVNTEAFF | TGTGCCACGAGTCCCGGGACAGGGGGCAAAAGCGTGAACACTGAAGCTTTCTTT
TRBJ2-1 | - | TRBV7-2 | - | CASSLISYNEQFF | TGTGCCAGCAGCTTAATCTCCTACAATGAGCAGTTCTTC